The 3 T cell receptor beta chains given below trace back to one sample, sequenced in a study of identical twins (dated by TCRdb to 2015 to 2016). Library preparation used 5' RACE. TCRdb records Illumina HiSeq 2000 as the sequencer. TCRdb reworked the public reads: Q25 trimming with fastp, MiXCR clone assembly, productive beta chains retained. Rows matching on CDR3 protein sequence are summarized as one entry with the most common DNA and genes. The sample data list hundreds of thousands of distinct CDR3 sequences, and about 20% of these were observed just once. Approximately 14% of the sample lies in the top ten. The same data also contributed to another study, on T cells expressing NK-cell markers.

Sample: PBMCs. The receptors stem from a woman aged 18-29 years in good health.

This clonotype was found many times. The CDR3 is CASSNPPLTEGSDTQYF. The CDR3 DNA is TGTGCCAGCAGTAACCCACCTCTGACAGAAGGGTCAGATACGCAGTATTTT. The chain has TRBV6-5 and TRBJ2-3; D is possibly TRBD1 (5 bases). This CDR3 region has 17 residues. CDR1 is MNHEY and CDR2 is SVGAGI in the germline V gene. Trimming took off 5 bases at V and 4 bases at J, with 22 bases between the two ends.

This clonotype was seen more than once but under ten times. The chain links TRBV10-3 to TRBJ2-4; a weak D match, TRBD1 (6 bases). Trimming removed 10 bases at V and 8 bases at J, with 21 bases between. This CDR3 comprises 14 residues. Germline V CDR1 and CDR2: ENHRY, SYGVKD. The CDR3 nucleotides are TGTGCCACCGCAAAGGGACACTTCGGGGACATTCAGTACTTC. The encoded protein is CATAKGHFGDIQYF.

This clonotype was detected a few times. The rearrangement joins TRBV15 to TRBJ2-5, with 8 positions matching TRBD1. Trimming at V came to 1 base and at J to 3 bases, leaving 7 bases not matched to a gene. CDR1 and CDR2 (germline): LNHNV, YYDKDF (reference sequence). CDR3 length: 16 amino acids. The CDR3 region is CATSRASGQGEETQYF. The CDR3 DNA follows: TGTGCCACCAGCAGAGCCTCCGGACAGGGCGAAGAGACCCAGTACTTC. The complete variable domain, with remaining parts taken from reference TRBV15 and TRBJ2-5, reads DAMVIQNPRYQVTQFGKPVTLSCSQTLNHNVMYWYQQKSSQAPKLLFHYYDKDFNNEADTPDNFQSRRPNTSFCFLDIRSPGLGDTAMYLCATSRASGQGEETQYFGPGTRLLVL.